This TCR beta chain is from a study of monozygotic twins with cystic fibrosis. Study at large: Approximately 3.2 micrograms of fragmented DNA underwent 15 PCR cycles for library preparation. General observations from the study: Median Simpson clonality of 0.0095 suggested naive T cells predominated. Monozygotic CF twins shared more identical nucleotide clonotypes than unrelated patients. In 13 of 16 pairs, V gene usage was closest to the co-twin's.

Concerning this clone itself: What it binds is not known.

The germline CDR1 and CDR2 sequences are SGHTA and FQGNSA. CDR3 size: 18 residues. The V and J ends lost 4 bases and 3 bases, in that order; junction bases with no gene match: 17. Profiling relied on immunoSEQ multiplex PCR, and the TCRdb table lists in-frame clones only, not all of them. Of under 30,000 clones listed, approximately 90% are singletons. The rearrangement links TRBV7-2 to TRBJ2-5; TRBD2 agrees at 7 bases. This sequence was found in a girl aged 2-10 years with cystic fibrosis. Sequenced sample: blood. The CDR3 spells CASSSPGRLSSGKETQYF. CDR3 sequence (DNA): TGTGCCAGCAGCTCGCCTGGAAGATTATCTAGCGGCAAAGAGACCCAGTACTTC.